The rows below give T cell receptor beta chains drawn from one sample of a study of molecular identifiers for immune sequencing clone quantification. TCRdb itself ran the PCR reads through MiXCR, one entry per CDR3 protein. The table lists about 640,000 distinct CDR3 sequences, just under 20% of them singletons. Sequencing was performed on naive CD8+ T cells from blood, with Jurkat cell RNA spiked in. These receptors all stem from a human donor in good health. Some libraries in this study had Jurkat cell RNA spiked in. CDR3s include the opening cysteine and the closing phenylalanine or tryptophan. A D gene is named only where the DNA matches it firmly. Only some rows state a clone size, as once, few, many or a class for expanded clones.

cdr3_aa cdr3_nt d_call v_call clone_size j_call
CASSNDEGKNIQYF TGTGCCAGTAGCAACGACGAAGGCAAAAACATTCAGTACTTC - TRBV19 many TRBJ2-4
CASSLNSANEKLFF TGTGCCAGCAGTTTAAATTCTGCTAATGAAAAACTGTTTTTT - TRBV27 many TRBJ1-4
CASSSGGHPRDEQFF TGTGCCAGCAGCTCGGGGGGACACCCGAGGGATGAGCAGTTCTTC - TRBV5-4 many TRBJ2-1
CASSLIILGSGNTGELFF TGTGCCAGCAGTTTGATAATTTTGGGGAGTGGGAACACCGGGGAGCTGTTTTTT - TRBV27 - TRBJ2-2
CASSLGSSGSMVYEQYF TGTGCCAGCAGTTTAGGGTCTAGCGGGAGTATGGTCTACGAGCAGTACTTC TRBD2 TRBV27 many TRBJ2-7
CGLRQGAEAEAFF TGCGGCCTTCGACAGGGTGCTGAAGCTGAAGCTTTCTTT TRBD1 TRBV29-1 - TRBJ1-1
CSVVRQGDTEAFF TGCAGCGTTGTAAGGCAGGGGGACACTGAAGCTTTCTTT TRBD1 TRBV29-1 - TRBJ1-1
CAISDWGEAGNYNEQFF TGTGCCATCAGTGATTGGGGCGAAGCGGGGAACTACAATGAGCAGTTCTTC TRBD2 TRBV10-3 - TRBJ2-1
CASSFMRPTDTQYF TGTGCCAGCAGTTTTATGCGGCCCACAGATACGCAGTATTTT - TRBV12-3/TRBV12-4 many TRBJ2-3
CASWGGETQYF TGCGCCAGCTGGGGGGGAGAGACCCAGTACTTC TRBD2 TRBV5-1 - TRBJ2-5
CASSSVNNYEQYF TGTGCCAGCAGCTCCGTCAATAATTACGAGCAGTACTTC - TRBV7-9 - TRBJ2-7
CASSQELRLNSHEQYF TGCGCCAGCAGCCAAGAGCTGCGCCTGAATTCCCACGAGCAGTACTTC - TRBV4-3 few TRBJ2-7
CASRIPDSYTEAFF TGTGCCAGTAGAATCCCGGACAGTTACACTGAAGCTTTCTTT - TRBV19 many TRBJ1-1
CATAPGRSPQPQHF TGTGCCACCGCTCCGGGACGGTCCCCCCAGCCCCAGCATTTT - TRBV19 many TRBJ1-5
CASSHEQGLNTGELFF TGTGCCAGCAGCCACGAACAGGGACTAAACACCGGGGAGCTGTTTTTT - TRBV5-3 - TRBJ2-2
CASSFWGLGTEAFF TGTGCCAGCAGCTTTTGGGGTTTAGGCACTGAAGCTTTCTTT - TRBV5-8 - TRBJ1-1
CASSERGQTYEQYF TGTGCCAGCAGCGAAAGAGGACAGACCTACGAGCAGTACTTC - TRBV9 few TRBJ2-7
CASSRGERRTDTQYF TGTGCCAGTAGTAGGGGGGAGCGTCGCACAGATACGCAGTATTTT - TRBV19 many TRBJ2-3
CSASAPGLAGGPGYTDTQYF TGCAGTGCTAGCGCCCCGGGACTAGCGGGAGGGCCGGGCTACACAGATACGCAGTATTTT TRBD2 TRBV20-1 many TRBJ2-3
CASSYSMETDTDTQYF TGTGCCAGCAGTTACTCGATGGAGACGGATACAGATACGCAGTATTTT - TRBV6-5 many TRBJ2-3
CASSQGAGFGNTIYF TGCGCCAGCAGCCAAGGGGCCGGGTTCGGAAACACCATATATTTT - TRBV4-1 few TRBJ1-3
CSVEDLAGVNEQFF TGCAGCGTTGAAGACCTAGCGGGAGTCAATGAGCAGTTCTTC TRBD2 TRBV29-1 few TRBJ2-1
CATSRDLGGGDNEQYF TGTGCCACCAGCAGAGATCTCGGGGGCGGGGACAACGAGCAGTACTTC - TRBV15 many TRBJ2-7
CGVELIYGYTF TGCGGCGTTGAACTGATCTATGGCTACACCTTC - TRBV29-1 - TRBJ1-2
CASSEGVDKEKLFF TGTGCCAGCAGCGAAGGGGTTGACAAGGAAAAACTGTTTTTT - TRBV5-4 many TRBJ1-4
CASSSRQGREGETQYF TGTGCCAGCAGCTCACGGCAGGGGCGTGAGGGAGAGACCCAGTACTTC - TRBV7-6 - TRBJ2-5
CASQEGGSGNTIYF TGTGCCAGCCAGGAGGGAGGCTCTGGAAACACCATATATTTT - TRBV7-9 many TRBJ1-3
CASSLYEIYGYTF TGTGCCAGCAGCTTATACGAGATCTATGGCTACACCTTC - TRBV7-9 - TRBJ1-2